The clone carrying this TCR beta chain was picked up many times. TCRdb re-called the 5' RACE reads with MiXCR, one entry per CDR3 protein. Seen here are about 49,000 distinct CDR3 sequences, about 10% observed once, and the top ten hold more than 9%. The data belong to a study of early T cells in non-severe SARS-CoV-2 infection. The CDR3 is 15 residues long. The germline V gene encodes CDR1 SEHNR and CDR2 FQNEAQ (reference sequence). Between the trimmed V and J ends, which lost 2 bases and 4 bases, there was a span of 14 bases. This sequence joins TRBV7-9 and TRBJ1-2; D is ambiguous. This receptor was identified in an adult who was a healthcare worker with PCR-confirmed SARS-CoV-2 infection or an uninfected control (not recorded which). The sequenced sample consisted of whole blood. This CDR3 is CASSLSSTGFYGYTF. As DNA, the CDR3 is TGTGCCAGCAGCTTATCCTCCACGGGCTTCTATGGCTACACCTTC.